A single sample gave rise to the 30 T cell receptor beta chains below, sequenced in a study of T cells in localized non-small cell lung cancer (dated by TCRdb to 2018 to 2020). The method was the immunoSEQ multiplex PCR assay. Drawn from immuneACCESS, this table holds only the in-frame rearrangements with V and J called that TCRdb kept. Clones are partly lost; checked studies trace under half to an unresolved V gene and leave the rest unexplained. This sample comprises about 25,000 clones, 75% to 90% of them detected only once. The ten largest clones add up to 14% of the sample. Here the sequenced sample was peripheral blood, taken before any cancer treatment. The receptors were gathered from an older female donor with stage I lung adenocarcinoma.

This sequence joins TRBV29-1 and TRBJ1-1; D gene unclear. Germline V lookup: CDR1 SQVTM, CDR2 ANQGSEA. The CDR3 is 12 amino acids. Trimming removed 0 bases from V and 8 bases from J, with 10 bases in between. CDR3 residues: CSVEDLWREAFF. The CDR3 coding sequence is TGCAGCGTTGAAGATTTGTGGCGCGAAGCTTTCTTT.

The chain has TRBV27 and TRBJ1-2, with 8 bases fitting TRBD1. The V segment lost 5 bases and the J segment 2 bases; nucleotides outside the gene matches: 4. CDR1 and CDR2 (germline): MNHEY, SMNVEV (reference sequence). This CDR3 region has 14 residues. The CDR3, as DNA: TGTGCCAGCAGTCGAACAGGGGGGAACTATGGCTACACCTTC. Translated: CASSRTGGNYGYTF.

V is TRBV30 and J is TRBJ2-7, with TRBD2 identical over 11 bases. The V segment lost 3 bases and the J segment 3 bases; nucleotides outside the gene matches: 1. Germline CDR1 GTSNPN, CDR2 SVGIG (reference sequence). This CDR3 has 13 amino acids. This CDR3 is CAWRTSGIYEQYF. The CDR3 DNA reads TGTGCCTGGAGGACTAGCGGGATCTACGAGCAGTACTTC.

The chain links TRBV11-3 to TRBJ2-2, with 7 bases fitting TRBD1. With 3 bases clipped from V and 1 base from J, the junction kept 2 bases outside the gene matches. Germline CDR1 SGHNT, CDR2 YENEEA. There are 15 residues in the CDR3. The chain's CDR3 is CASSLGQRNTGELFF. CDR3 nucleotides: TGTGCCAGCAGCTTGGGACAGAGGAACACCGGGGAGCTGTTTTTT.

The chain carries TRBV5-1 and TRBJ1-3; TRBD1 matches 8 bases. CDR3 length: 17 amino acids. V was pared by 0 bases and J by 0 bases, with 5 bases of the junction left unmatched. Per the germline V gene, CDR1 is SGHRS and CDR2 is YFSETQ. DNA of the CDR3: TGCGCCAGCAGCTTGGCAGGGGGCTTCGCCTCTGGAAACACCATATATTTT. Encoded protein: CASSLAGGFASGNTIYF. The variable domain in full, with the rest retrieved from reference TRBV5-1 and TRBJ1-3, is KAGVTQTPRYLIKTRGQQVTLSCSPISGHRSVSWYQQTPGQGLQFLFEYFSETQRNKGNFPGRFSGRQFSNSRSEMNVSTLELGDSALYLCASSLAGGFASGNTIYFGEGSWLTVV.

V and J are TRBV5-1 and TRBJ2-5, with 9 bases that match TRBD2. This CDR3 is 15 amino acids long. Trimming took 4 bases from V and 1 from J; bases not matched to a gene: 5. CDR1 SGHRS and CDR2 YFSETQ come from the germline V gene. The CDR3 protein is CASSDSGGAQETQYF. Written as DNA, the CDR3 is TGCGCCAGCAGCGATAGCGGGGGTGCCCAAGAGACCCAGTACTTC.

The chain joins TRBV6-5 to TRBJ1-1, with TRBD1 as a possible D gene (6 bases). Germline-derived CDR1 and CDR2 are MNHEY and SVGAGI. The CDR3 totals 14 residues. Trimming took 6 bases from V and 4 from J, leaving 15 bases between them. Here the CDR3 DNA reads TGTGCCAGCAGCCCCCTGGGGGCCGTCACTGAAGCTTTCTTT. Amino acid sequence: CASSPLGAVTEAFF.

The chain links TRBV27 to TRBJ2-7; tentative D call: TRBD1 (6 bases). Trimming pared 6 bases from V and 0 bases from J, leaving 18 bases between. CDR3 size: 16 residues. Germline CDR1 and CDR2: MNHEY and SMNVEV (reference sequence). The CDR3 nucleotides read TGTGCCAGCAGCCTCAAGACAGGTTCGTACTCCTACGAGCAGTACTTC. It encodes CASSLKTGSYSYEQYF.

The rearrangement links TRBV5-1 to TRBJ1-3; D not resolved. The CDR3 extends over 16 amino acids. Germline values: CDR1 SGHRS, CDR2 YFSETQ. V was cut by 0 bases and J by 0 bases, with 10 bases left in between. Written as DNA, the CDR3 is TGCGCCAGCAGCTTGGGAGACGGTAGCTCTGGAAACACCATATATTTT. Translating it yields CASSLGDGSSGNTIYF.

V usage is TRBV15 and J usage is TRBJ1-2; 7 positions agree with TRBD1. The CDR3 sequence is 14 residues long. V was pared by 3 bases and J by 4 bases, with 5 bases of the junction left unmatched. CDR1 is LNHNV and CDR2 is YYDKDF in the germline V gene (reference sequence). CDR3 DNA sequence: TGTGCCACCAGCAGGGAGGGGGCCGTCTATGGCTACACCTTC. Translation: CATSREGAVYGYTF.

The chain joins TRBV5-1 to TRBJ2-7; TRBD1 agrees at 8 bases. V shed 4 bases, J shed 2 bases, and the junction held 5 bases outside the gene matches. This CDR3 spans 14 amino acids. Germline V gene lookup returns CDR1 SGHRS and CDR2 YFSETQ. The CDR3 DNA reads as TGCGCCAGCAGCGCTACACAGGGGGCCTACGAGCAGTACTTC. It specifies CASSATQGAYEQYF. Full variable domain (missing parts from reference TRBV5-1 and TRBJ2-7): KAGVTQTPRYLIKTRGQQVTLSCSPISGHRSVSWYQQTPGQGLQFLFEYFSETQRNKGNFPGRFSGRQFSNSRSEMNVSTLELGDSALYLCASSATQGAYEQYFGPGTRLTVT.

The chain carries TRBV11-2 and TRBJ1-2, with D possibly being TRBD1 (5 bases). The CDR3 length is 14 residues. The V gene lost 1 base and the J gene lost 4 bases, with 10 bases spanning the gap. The V gene's germline CDR1 is SGHAT and CDR2 FQNNGV. CDR3 region: CASSLVSGPYGYTF. In DNA, the CDR3 is TGTGCCAGCAGCTTAGTATCAGGGCCCTATGGCTACACCTTC.

The rearrangement links TRBV6-1 to TRBJ2-7; 8 nucleotides align to TRBD2. V lost 7 bases to trimming and J lost 5 bases; unmatched junction nucleotides: 7. CDR1 MNHNS and CDR2 SASEGT come from the germline V gene. There are 13 residues in the CDR3. CDR3 amino acids: CASTPGGVNEQYF. CDR3 DNA sequence: TGTGCCAGCACCCCGGGAGGGGTCAACGAGCAGTACTTC.

V is TRBV7-9 and J is TRBJ2-7, with 7 nucleotides matching TRBD2. Germline values: CDR1 SEHNR, CDR2 FQNEAQ (reference sequence). After removal of 5 bases from V and 4 bases from J, the junction contained 8 bases not matched to a gene. The CDR3 sequence is 14 residues long. The CDR3 coding sequence is TGTGCCAGCAGCAGCCGGGACTACCCTTACGAGCAGTACTTC. Translating it yields CASSSRDYPYEQYF.

V and J are TRBV7-2 and TRBJ2-1; 15 nucleotides agree with TRBD2. The CDR3 length is 18 residues. V was clipped by 3 bases and J by 8 bases; unmatched bases: 11. Germline CDR1 and CDR2: SGHTA and FQGNSA. CDR3 region: CASSFGTSGRRRGYEQFF. CDR3 coding DNA: TGTGCCAGCAGCTTCGGGACTAGCGGGAGGAGGCGGGGCTATGAGCAGTTCTTC.

This clone is medium-sized. This chain uses TRBV19 with TRBJ1-5; 8 positions match TRBD1. V was clipped by 3 bases and J by 6 bases; unmatched bases: 10. This CDR3 has 16 amino acids. Germline V gene sequence: CDR1 LNHDA, CDR2 SQIVND (reference sequence). The CDR3 sequence: CASSIKGQGALQPQHF. CDR3 nucleotides: TGTGCCAGTAGTATCAAGGGCCAGGGGGCACTTCAGCCCCAGCATTTT.

The chain employs TRBV5-1 and TRBJ1-1, with TRBD1 matching 9 bases. This CDR3 is built from 16 residues. Looked up from germline, CDR1 is SGHRS and CDR2 is YFSETQ. The J segment lost 5 bases and the V segment lost 0 bases, leaving 8 bases of the junction unmatched. This chain's CDR3 is CASSLGPGTGRTEAFF. DNA for the CDR3: TGCGCCAGCAGCTTGGGCCCCGGGACAGGGAGGACTGAAGCTTTCTTT.

The chain has TRBV5-1 and TRBJ1-3; D is unresolved. The germline gives CDR1 SGHRS, CDR2 YFSETQ. The CDR3 has 15 residues. V was cut by 0 bases and J by 4 bases, with 11 bases left in between. The DNA of the CDR3 is TGCGCCAGCAGCTTGGAGGCGGGAACGGGAAACACCATATATTTT. Protein sequence: CASSLEAGTGNTIYF.

The V gene is TRBV28, the J gene TRBJ2-1, with 8 bases identical to TRBD2. J gave up 0 bases and V 6 bases, and 7 bases lay outside the gene matches. The CDR3 runs 16 residues. CDR1 and CDR2 from the germline V gene are MDHEN and SYDVKM. This chain's CDR3 is CASRLGLDRSYNEQFF. The CDR3 DNA follows: TGTGCCAGCAGGTTGGGACTAGACCGCTCCTACAATGAGCAGTTCTTC.

This clone was seen only a few times. The chain joins TRBV15 to TRBJ1-5; 9 positions agree with TRBD1. The V and J ends lost 5 bases and 6 bases, in that order; junction bases with no gene match: 5. The V gene's germline CDR1 is LNHNV and CDR2 YYDKDF (reference sequence). The CDR3 is 14 amino acids. CDR3 sequence reads: CATSGWTGVQPQHF. For the CDR3, the DNA is TGTGCCACCAGCGGATGGACAGGGGTTCAGCCCCAGCATTTT. Combining the CDR3 with reference TRBV15 and TRBJ1-5 gives the whole variable domain DAMVIQNPRYQVTQFGKPVTLSCSQTLNHNVMYWYQQKSSQAPKLLFHYYDKDFNNEADTPDNFQSRRPNTSFCFLDIRSPGLGDTAMYLCATSGWTGVQPQHFGDGTRLSIL.

This clone is a singleton in its sample. V is TRBV5-6 and J is TRBJ2-6, with D unresolved. Germline V lookup: CDR1 SGHDT, CDR2 YYEEEE. There are 16 residues in the CDR3. Between the trimmed V and J ends, which lost 3 bases and 0 bases, there was a span of 10 bases. This chain's CDR3 is CASSSYGFSGANVLTF. As DNA, the CDR3 is TGTGCCAGCAGCTCCTATGGGTTCTCTGGGGCCAACGTCCTGACTTTC.

This clone was recorded once. This rearrangement joins TRBV18 to TRBJ2-1; tentative D call: TRBD1 (6 bases). This CDR3 is built from 15 residues. Germline V gene data show CDR1 as KGHSH and CDR2 as LQKENI. V was cut by 6 bases and J by 3 bases, with 15 bases left in between. The CDR3 DNA reads as TGTGCCAGCTCCCCAGGGGACCTTTTCTACAATGAGCAGTTCTTC. Its protein is CASSPGDLFYNEQFF.

The genes are TRBV18 and TRBJ2-5; D call uncertain. Germline-derived CDR1 and CDR2 are KGHSH and LQKENI. The V end was cut by 6 bases, the J end by 5 bases, with 19 bases between. This CDR3 region has 15 residues. The CDR3 reads CASSPLGLDSETQYF. DNA of the CDR3: TGTGCCAGCTCGCCATTGGGCCTCGATAGCGAGACCCAGTACTTC.

The V call is TRBV10-2, the J call TRBJ1-1; D is unresolved. V was cut by 3 bases and J by 5 bases, with 10 bases left in between. The length of the CDR3 is 13 residues. From germline, CDR1 is WSHSY and CDR2 SAAADI. CDR3 bases: TGCGCCAGCAGTGACTCGGGAGGGACTGAAGCTTTCTTT. Its translation is CASSDSGGTEAFF.

This clone appeared once. This chain links TRBV29-1 with TRBJ1-1, with no clear D. Trimming removed 3 bases from V and 1 base from J, with 12 bases in between. CDR3 length: 14 amino acids. Per the germline V gene, CDR1 is SQVTM and CDR2 is ANQGSEA. CDR3 loop: CSVDIGTPNTEAFF. CDR3 coding DNA: TGCAGCGTTGATATTGGAACACCGAACACTGAAGCTTTCTTT. The full variable domain, in which reference TRBV29-1 and TRBJ1-1 provide the parts outside the CDR3, is SAVISQKPSRDICQRGTSLTIQCQVDSQVTMMFWYRQQPGQSLTLIATANQGSEATYESGFVIDKFPISRPNLTFSTLTVSNMSPEDSSIYLCSVDIGTPNTEAFFGQGTRLTVV.

The V and J genes are TRBV6-1 and TRBJ1-4; 9 bases are a match to TRBD1. The J segment lost 8 bases and the V segment lost 4 bases, leaving 8 bases of the junction unmatched. CDR1 and CDR2 (germline): MNHNS, SASEGT. The CDR3 consists of 15 residues. In nucleotides, the CDR3 is TGTGCCAGCAGTGTCTTGCGACAGGGGGGAGAAAAACTGTTTTTT. Translated, it gives CASSVLRQGGEKLFF.

In nucleotides, the CDR3 is TGTGCCAGCAGCCAAGGGTATAACACTGAAGCTTTCTTT. Translating gives CASSQGYNTEAFF. The rearrangement links TRBV4-2 to TRBJ1-1; D gene ambiguous. Between the trimmed V and J ends, which lost 1 base and 2 bases, there was a span of 5 bases. The germline V gene encodes CDR1 LGHNA and CDR2 YNFKEQ. CDR3 length: 13 residues.

This chain joins TRBV15 and TRBJ2-5; D uncertain. The germline gives CDR1 LNHNV, CDR2 YYDKDF (reference sequence). The CDR3 length is 15 residues. Between the trimmed V and J ends, which lost 5 bases and 5 bases, there was a span of 18 bases. In DNA form, the CDR3 reads TGTGCCACCAGCCCCCTTCCCGGCCGAAGCGAGACCCAGTACTTC. Its translation: CATSPLPGRSETQYF.

The chain is built from TRBV5-1 and TRBJ1-1; D is undetermined. V was clipped by 0 bases and J by 2 bases, with 11 bases between them. CDR3 length equals 15 residues. Germline CDR1 SGHRS, CDR2 YFSETQ. In nucleotides, the CDR3 is TGCGCCAGCAGCTTGGAACCCCGTACCAACACTGAAGCTTTCTTT. Protein product: CASSLEPRTNTEAFF.

The V call is TRBV18, the J call TRBJ2-4; possibly TRBD2 for D (6 bases). V shed 2 bases and J shed 6 bases, with 14 bases lying between them. CDR1 is KGHSH and CDR2 is LQKENI in the germline V gene. CDR3 length: 15 amino acids. The CDR3 DNA reads TGTGCCAGCTCACCAACTAGCAGTTTGGGAAACATTCAGTACTTC. It specifies CASSPTSSLGNIQYF. Full variable domain (missing parts from reference TRBV18 and TRBJ2-4): NAGVMQNPRHLVRRRGQEARLRCSPMKGHSHVYWYRQLPEEGLKFMVYLQKENIIDESGMPKERFSAEFPKEGPSILRIQQVVRGDSAAYFCASSPTSSLGNIQYFGAGTRLSVL.